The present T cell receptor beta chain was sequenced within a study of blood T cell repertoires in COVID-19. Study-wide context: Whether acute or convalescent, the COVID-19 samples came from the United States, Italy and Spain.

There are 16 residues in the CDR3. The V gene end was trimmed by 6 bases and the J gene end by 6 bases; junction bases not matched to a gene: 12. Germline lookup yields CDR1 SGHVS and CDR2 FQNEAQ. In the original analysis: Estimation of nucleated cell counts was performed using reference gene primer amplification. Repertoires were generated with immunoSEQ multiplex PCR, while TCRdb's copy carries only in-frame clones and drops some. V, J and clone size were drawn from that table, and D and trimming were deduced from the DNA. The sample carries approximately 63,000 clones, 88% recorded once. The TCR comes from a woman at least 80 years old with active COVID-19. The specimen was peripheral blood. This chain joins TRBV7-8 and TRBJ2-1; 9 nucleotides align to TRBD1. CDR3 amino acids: CASSQYPGQGINEQFF. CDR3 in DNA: TGTGCCAGCAGTCAGTACCCGGGACAGGGAATCAATGAGCAGTTCTTC.